The clone carrying this T cell receptor (beta chain) was seen just once. The data were taken from a study of blood T cell repertoires in COVID-19. About the research overall: Sources were T cells, B-cell-depleted T cells, or PBMCs; the material itself was cDNA or gDNA.

Per the study methods: Reference gene primer amplification in the assay estimated nucleated cell counts. Sequenced by immunoSEQ multiplex PCR; TCRdb stores in-frame clones only, minus some. The V and J calls and clone size come from that table; D and trimming were worked out from the DNA. Of 270,000 or so clones detected, roughly 85% appear once; the ten largest clones hold roughly 3.1%. Germline trimming cut 1 base from V and 2 bases from J; bases unmatched to any gene: 14. The length of the CDR3 is 18 residues. Germline V gene sequence: CDR1 SGHRS, CDR2 YFSETQ. This TCR came from a woman aged 18-29 years with acute or convalescent COVID-19. The V and J genes are TRBV5-1 and TRBJ2-7, with 8 bases aligning to TRBD2. Sequencing input: peripheral blood. CDR3 region: CASSLLGGRGGGTYEQYF. For the CDR3, the DNA is TGCGCCAGCAGCTTGCTGGGAGGAAGGGGCGGGGGGACCTACGAGCAGTACTTC.